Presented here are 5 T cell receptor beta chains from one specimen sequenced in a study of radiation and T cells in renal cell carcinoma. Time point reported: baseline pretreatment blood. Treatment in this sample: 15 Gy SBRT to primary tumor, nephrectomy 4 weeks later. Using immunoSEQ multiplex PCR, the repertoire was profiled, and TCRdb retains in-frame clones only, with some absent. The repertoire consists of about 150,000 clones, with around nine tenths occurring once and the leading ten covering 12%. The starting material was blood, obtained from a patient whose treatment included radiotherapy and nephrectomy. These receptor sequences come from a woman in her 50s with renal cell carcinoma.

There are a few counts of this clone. The CDR3 loop reads CASADDASTDTQYF. The CDR3, as DNA: TGCGCCAGCGCGGACGACGCAAGCACAGATACGCAGTATTTT. The V and J genes are TRBV5-1 and TRBJ2-3, with D unclear. This CDR3 is built from 14 residues. V was cut by 7 bases and J by 0 bases, with 12 bases left in between. The germline V gene encodes CDR1 SGHRS and CDR2 YFSETQ.

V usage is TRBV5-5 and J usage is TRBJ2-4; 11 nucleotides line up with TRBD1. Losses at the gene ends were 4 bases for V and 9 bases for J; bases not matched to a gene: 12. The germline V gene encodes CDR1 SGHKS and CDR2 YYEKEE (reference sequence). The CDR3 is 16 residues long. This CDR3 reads CASSLRTGGEVGIQYF. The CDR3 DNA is TGTGCCAGCAGCCTAAGGACAGGGGGCGAAGTAGGCATTCAGTACTTC.

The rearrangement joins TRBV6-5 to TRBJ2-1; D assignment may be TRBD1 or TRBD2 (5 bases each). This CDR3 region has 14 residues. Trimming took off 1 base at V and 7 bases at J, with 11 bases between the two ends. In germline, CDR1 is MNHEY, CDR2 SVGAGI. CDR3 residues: CASSYYGTTNEQFF. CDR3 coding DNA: TGTGCCAGCAGTTACTACGGGACGACAAATGAGCAGTTCTTC.

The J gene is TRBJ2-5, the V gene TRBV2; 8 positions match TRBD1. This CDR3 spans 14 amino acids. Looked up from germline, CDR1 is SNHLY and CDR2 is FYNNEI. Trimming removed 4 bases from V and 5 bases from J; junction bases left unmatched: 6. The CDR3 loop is CASSGGTGWETQYF. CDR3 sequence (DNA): TGTGCCAGCAGTGGCGGGACAGGATGGGAGACCCAGTACTTC.

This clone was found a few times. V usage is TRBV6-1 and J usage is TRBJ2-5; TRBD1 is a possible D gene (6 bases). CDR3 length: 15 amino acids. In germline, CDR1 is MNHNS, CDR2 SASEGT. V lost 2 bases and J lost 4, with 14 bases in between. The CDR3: CASSELGARGETQYF. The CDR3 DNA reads TGTGCCAGCAGTGAATTGGGGGCGAGGGGAGAGACCCAGTACTTC.